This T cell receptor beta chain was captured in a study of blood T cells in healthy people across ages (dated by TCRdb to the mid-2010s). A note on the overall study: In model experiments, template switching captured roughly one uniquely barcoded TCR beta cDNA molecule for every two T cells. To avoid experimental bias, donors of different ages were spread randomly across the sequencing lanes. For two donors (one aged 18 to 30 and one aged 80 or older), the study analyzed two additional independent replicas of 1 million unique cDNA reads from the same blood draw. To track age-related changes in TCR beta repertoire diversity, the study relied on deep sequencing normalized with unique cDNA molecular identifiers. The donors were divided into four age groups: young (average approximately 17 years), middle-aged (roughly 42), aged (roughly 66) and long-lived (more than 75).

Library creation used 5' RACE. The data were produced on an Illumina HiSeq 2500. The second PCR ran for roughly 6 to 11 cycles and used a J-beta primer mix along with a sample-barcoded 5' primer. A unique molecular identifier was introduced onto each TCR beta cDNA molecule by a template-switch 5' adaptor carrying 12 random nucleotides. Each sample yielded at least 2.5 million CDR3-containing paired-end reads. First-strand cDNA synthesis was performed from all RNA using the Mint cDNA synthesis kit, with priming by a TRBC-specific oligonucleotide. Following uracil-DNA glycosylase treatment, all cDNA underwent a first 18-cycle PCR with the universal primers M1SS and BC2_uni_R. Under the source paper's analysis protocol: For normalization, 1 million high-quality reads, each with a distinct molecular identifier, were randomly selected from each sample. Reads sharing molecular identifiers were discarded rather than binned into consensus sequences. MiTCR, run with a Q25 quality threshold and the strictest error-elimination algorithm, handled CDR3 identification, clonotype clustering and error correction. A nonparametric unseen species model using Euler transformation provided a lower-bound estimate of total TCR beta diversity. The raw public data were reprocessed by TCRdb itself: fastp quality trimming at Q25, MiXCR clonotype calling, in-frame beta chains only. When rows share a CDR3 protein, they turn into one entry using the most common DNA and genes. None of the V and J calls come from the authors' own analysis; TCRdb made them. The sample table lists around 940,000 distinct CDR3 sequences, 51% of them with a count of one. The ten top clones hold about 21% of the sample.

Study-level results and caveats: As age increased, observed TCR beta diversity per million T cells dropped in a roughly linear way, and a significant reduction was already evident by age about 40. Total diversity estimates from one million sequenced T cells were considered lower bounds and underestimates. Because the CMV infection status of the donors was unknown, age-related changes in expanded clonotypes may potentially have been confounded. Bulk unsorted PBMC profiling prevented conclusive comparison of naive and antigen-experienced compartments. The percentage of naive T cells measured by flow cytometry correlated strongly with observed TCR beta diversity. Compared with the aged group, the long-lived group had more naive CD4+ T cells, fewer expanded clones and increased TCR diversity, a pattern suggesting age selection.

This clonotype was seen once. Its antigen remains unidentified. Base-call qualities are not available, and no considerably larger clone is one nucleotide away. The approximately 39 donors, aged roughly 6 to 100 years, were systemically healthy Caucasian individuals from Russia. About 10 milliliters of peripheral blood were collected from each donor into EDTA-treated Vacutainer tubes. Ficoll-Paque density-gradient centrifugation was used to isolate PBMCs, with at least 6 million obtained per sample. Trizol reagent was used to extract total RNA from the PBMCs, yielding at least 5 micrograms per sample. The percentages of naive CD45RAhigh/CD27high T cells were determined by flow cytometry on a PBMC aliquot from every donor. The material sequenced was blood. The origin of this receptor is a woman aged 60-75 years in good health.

The DNA sequence follows: TGTGCCAGCAGCATTCCCTTTCAATTCGAGGATGAGCAGTTCTTC. The resulting protein is CASSIPFQFEDEQFF. The V and J segments used are TRBV21-1 and TRBJ2-1. TRBV21-1 is described as a pseudogene. Spanning cysteine to phenylalanine, the CDR3 consists of 15 amino acids. This entry keeps only the CDR3 DNA: 45 bases, framed from base 1.